The 15 T cell receptor beta chains given below trace back to one sample, sequenced in a study of blood T cell repertoires in COVID-19. TCRdb keeps only in-frame clones here, not all; method: immunoSEQ multiplex PCR. Found here are tens of thousands of clones, about four fifths of them singletons; the top ten hold about 33%. What was sequenced was peripheral blood. The receptor source for this set is a human donor in a cohort sampled during active COVID-19.

V gene TRBV19 combines with J gene TRBJ2-4; perhaps TRBD1 as D (6 bases). The CDR3 runs to 13 residues. Germline CDR1 reads LNHDA; CDR2 reads SQIVND (reference sequence). Trimming stripped 9 bases from V and 6 bases from J, with 15 bases between. The CDR3 DNA is TGTGCCAGCCTTGAGCAGGGGAGAAACATTCAGTACTTC. This codes for CASLEQGRNIQYF.

The chain combines TRBV7-9 with TRBJ2-2, with D perhaps matching TRBD1 (5 bases). This CDR3 has 14 amino acids. Germline-derived CDR1 and CDR2 are SEHNR and FQNEAQ (reference sequence). The V end was cut by 5 bases, the J end by 6 bases, with 13 bases between. The CDR3 coding sequence is TGTGCCAGCAGCCCCATGGGGCGCGCCGGGGAGCTGTTTTTT. This translates into CASSPMGRAGELFF.

This rearrangement joins TRBV28 to TRBJ1-1; no clear D. Looked up from germline, CDR1 is MDHEN and CDR2 is SYDVKM. CDR3 length: 11 amino acids. The germline V and J ends were trimmed by 4 bases and 7 bases, with 7 bases remaining between them. This CDR3 is CASSYFGEAFF. Written as DNA, the CDR3 is TGTGCCAGCAGTTACTTTGGTGAAGCTTTCTTT.

This clone has only one observation. The rearrangement uses TRBV6-5 and TRBJ2-7, with a tentative D call TRBD1 (6 bases). The CDR3 extends over 14 amino acids. Trimming pared 7 bases from V and 2 bases from J, leaving 15 bases between. Germline V gene sequence: CDR1 MNHEY, CDR2 SVGAGI. CDR3 protein: CASTKPGAPYEQYF. The DNA of the CDR3 is TGTGCCAGCACAAAGCCAGGGGCTCCCTACGAGCAGTACTTC.

The chain employs TRBV2 and TRBJ2-3; 8 bases match TRBD1. Germline CDR1 is SNHLY and CDR2 is FYNNEI. The CDR3 is 15 residues long. J gave up 0 bases and V 6 bases, and 5 bases lay outside the gene matches. CDR3 residues: CASRSRTGSTDTQYF. The CDR3 DNA is TGTGCCAGCAGATCACGGACAGGGAGCACAGATACGCAGTATTTT. Looking up the rest from reference TRBV2 and TRBJ2-3 gives the full variable domain: EPEVTQTPSHQVTQMGQEVILRCVPISNHLYFYWYRQILGQKVEFLVSFYNNEISEKSEIFDDQFSVERPDGSNFTLKIRSTKLEDSAMYFCASRSRTGSTDTQYFGPGTRLTVL.

The V and J genes are TRBV7-2 and TRBJ2-3; 11 bases agree with TRBD2. With V trimmed by 1 base and J by 4 bases, 4 bases remained unmatched. Germline V gene sequence: CDR1 SGHTA, CDR2 FQGNSA. The CDR3 length is 16 residues. The CDR3 here is CASSLVGSGGADTQYF. The CDR3, as DNA: TGTGCCAGCAGCTTAGTCGGTAGCGGGGGGGCAGATACGCAGTATTTT.

The chain combines TRBV11-2 with TRBJ2-3; tentatively, D is TRBD1 (5 bases). V lost 4 bases and J lost 2, with 16 bases in between. In germline, CDR1 is SGHAT, CDR2 FQNNGV. CDR3 length equals 16 residues. This chain's CDR3 is CASSSHPPGHTDTQYF. DNA for the CDR3: TGTGCCAGCAGCTCTCATCCCCCAGGGCACACAGATACGCAGTATTTT.

The chain is built from TRBV27 and TRBJ1-6; D gene uncertain. Germline CDR1 reads MNHEY; CDR2 reads SMNVEV (reference sequence). Trimming took 6 bases from V and 5 from J, leaving 8 bases between them. This CDR3 is built from 13 residues. The CDR3 DNA reads as TGTGCCAGCAGCCAGGTCGATAATTCACCCCTCCACTTT. This translates into CASSQVDNSPLHF.

This clone was counted ten times or more. The sample holds other DNA sequences that translate to the same CDR3. V gene TRBV18 combines with J gene TRBJ1-4, with TRBD1 matching over 9 bases. The CDR3 spans 15 residues. The V and J ends lost 1 base and 8 bases, in that order; junction bases with no gene match: 5. Germline V gene data show CDR1 as KGHSH and CDR2 as LQKENI. This CDR3 reads CASSPRGQGTEKLFF. CDR3 sequence (DNA): TGTGCCAGCTCACCACGGGGACAGGGTACCGAAAAACTGTTTTTT.

The rearrangement links TRBV6-2 or TRBV6-3 to TRBJ1-1; D gene ambiguous. Germline CDR1 and CDR2: MNHEY and SVGEGT. CDR3 length: 17 amino acids. V gave up 5 bases and J gave up 5 bases, with 24 bases separating them. The CDR3 coding sequence is TGTGCCAGCAGTAAAATGTCGTCGGGGAGGCGAGGGACTGAAGCTTTCTTT. This translates into CASSKMSSGRRGTEAFF.

The V and J genes are TRBV5-1 and TRBJ2-2; TRBD1 matches 7 bases. The germline V gene encodes CDR1 SGHRS and CDR2 YFSETQ. The CDR3 length is 17 residues. After removal of 4 bases from V and 1 base from J, the junction contained 10 bases not matched to a gene. The CDR3 here is CASSPDMDRLNTGELFF. CDR3 bases: TGCGCCAGCAGCCCTGACATGGACAGGCTGAACACCGGGGAGCTGTTTTTT.

This clone appeared a few times. The chain joins TRBV5-5 to TRBJ2-7, with TRBD1 matching over 9 bases. CDR1 SGHKS and CDR2 YYEKEE come from the germline V gene (reference sequence). V dropped 4 bases and J dropped 3; count of bases not matched to a gene: 8. This CDR3 has 15 residues. CDR3 in DNA: TGTGCCAGCAGCCTTCGGACAGGGGCAGTCTACGAGCAGTACTTC. Encoded protein: CASSLRTGAVYEQYF. Full variable domain (outside the CDR3, taken from reference TRBV5-5 and TRBJ2-7): DAGVTQSPTHLIKTRGQQVTLRCSPISGHKSVSWYQQVLGQGPQFIFQYYEKEERGRGNFPDRFSARQFPNYSSELNVNALLLGDSALYLCASSLRTGAVYEQYFGPGTRLTVT.

This sequence joins TRBV7-2 and TRBJ2-3, with 11 positions matching TRBD2. Germline assignment: CDR1 SGHTA and CDR2 FQGNSA. V dropped 5 bases and J dropped 5; count of bases not matched to a gene: 3. The CDR3 extends over 14 amino acids. The CDR3 coding sequence is TGTGCCAGCAGCAGAACTAGCGGGGGAGATACGCAGTATTTT. It is translated as CASSRTSGGDTQYF. The entire variable domain, with the rest obtained from reference TRBV7-2 and TRBJ2-3, is as follows: GAGVSQSPSNKVTEKGKDVELRCDPISGHTALYWYRQSLGQGLEFLIYFQGNSAPDKSGLPSDRFSAERTGGSVSTLTIQRTQQEDSAVYLCASSRTSGGDTQYFGPGTRLTVL.

The chain carries TRBV6-5 and TRBJ1-4; 12 nucleotides align to TRBD1. V trimming: 8 bases; J trimming: 8 bases; junction bases outside the gene matches: 6. The CDR3 is 14 residues long. CDR1 is MNHEY and CDR2 is SVGAGI in the germline V gene. CDR3 bases: TGTGCCAGCTCTCGGGACAGGGGGCGCGAAAAACTGTTTTTT. Amino acids: CASSRDRGREKLFF.

This rearrangement joins TRBV19 to TRBJ1-1; D is uncertain. This CDR3 has 11 residues. Germline CDR1 is LNHDA and CDR2 is SQIVND (reference sequence). Trimming took off 9 bases at V and 8 bases at J, with 13 bases between the two ends. CDR3 protein: CASTNEKEAFF. CDR3 sequence (DNA): TGTGCCAGCACCAATGAGAAAGAAGCTTTCTTT.